These 3 T cell receptor beta chains originate from one sample sequenced in a study of regulatory T cells in long-lasting Graves disease. Time point specified: newly diagnosed GD, antithyroid drugs for less than 3 months. PBMC-derived RNA was used for the TCR library. TCR beta libraries were built with iRepertoire HTBI primers and Arm-PCR of CDR3 regions. TCRdb passed the multiplex PCR reads through MiXCR, listing each CDR3 protein once. The table lists about 380,000 distinct CDR3 sequences, around 16% of them singletons. The source was peripheral blood mononuclear cells (PBMCs), collected at new diagnosis, from a patient treated with antithyroid drugs. The receptors shown here come from a female donor with Graves disease.

Concerning this clonotype itself: Just one base apart from a much larger clone, this may be a read error. The J gene is TRBJ2-1, the V gene TRBV6-1, with 9 bases lining up with TRBD2. The J segment lost 10 bases and the V segment lost 7 bases, leaving 14 bases of the junction unmatched. Germline V gene sequence: CDR1 MNHNS, CDR2 SASEGT. This CDR3 region has 15 residues. CDR3 nucleotides: TGTGCCAGCACCAAGACTAGCGGAAGCTCCTACGAGCAGTTCTTC. It yields the protein CASTKTSGSSYEQFF.

This clonotype appeared once. The chain links TRBV30 to TRBJ2-7; D gene ambiguous. The CDR3 length is 14 residues. V lost 5 bases and J 6 bases, leaving 20 bases between the germline ends. Per germline, CDR1 GTSNPN and CDR2 SVGIG (reference sequence). CDR3 sequence: CAWGPDIGSGEQYF. CDR3 sequence (DNA): TGTGCCTGGGGACCCGACATTGGGTCGGGCGAGCAGTACTTC.

This clonotype appeared many times. This sequence joins TRBV28 and TRBJ2-7; D might be TRBD1 (6 bases). Trimming removed 6 bases at V and 2 bases at J, with 11 bases between. The CDR3 is 13 amino acids. Germline loops: CDR1 MDHEN, CDR2 SYDVKM. As DNA, the CDR3 is TGTGCCAGCAGAGGGGGACGAACCTACGAGCAGTACTTC. Translation: CASRGGRTYEQYF.